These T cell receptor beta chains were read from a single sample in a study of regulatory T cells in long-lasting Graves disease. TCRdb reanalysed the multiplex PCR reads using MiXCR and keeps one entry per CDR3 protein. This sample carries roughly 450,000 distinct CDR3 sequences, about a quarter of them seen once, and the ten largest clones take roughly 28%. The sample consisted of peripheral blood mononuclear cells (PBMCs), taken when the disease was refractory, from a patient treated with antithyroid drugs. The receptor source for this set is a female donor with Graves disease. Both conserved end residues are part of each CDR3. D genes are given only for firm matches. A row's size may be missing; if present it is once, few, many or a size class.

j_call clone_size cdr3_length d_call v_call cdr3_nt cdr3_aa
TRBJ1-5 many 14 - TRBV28 TGTGCCAGCAGATCCAGGGGAACTAGTCAGCCCCAGCATTTT CASRSRGTSQPQHF
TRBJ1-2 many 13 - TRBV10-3 TGTGCCATCAGTTCTTCAACAGGGAATGGCTACACCTTC CAISSSTGNGYTF
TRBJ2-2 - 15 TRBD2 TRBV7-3 TGTGCCAGCAGCTTAACCACTAGCGGGACCGGGGAGCTGTTTTTT CASSLTTSGTGELFF
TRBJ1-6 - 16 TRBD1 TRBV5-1 TGCGCCAGCAGATTAGGGACAGGGGCACGGAATTCACCCCTCCACTTT CASRLGTGARNSPLHF
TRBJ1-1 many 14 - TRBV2 TGTGCCAGCAGTAAACGGACGGAGAACACTGAAGCTTTCTTT CASSKRTENTEAFF
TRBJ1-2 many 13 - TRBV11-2 TGTGCCAGCAGCCTAGAATTTAACTATGGCTACACCTTC CASSLEFNYGYTF
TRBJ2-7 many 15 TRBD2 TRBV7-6 TGTGCCAGCAGCCGGGGACTAGCGGGGTCCTACGAGCAGTACTTC CASSRGLAGSYEQYF
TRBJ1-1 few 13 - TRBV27 TGTGCCAGCAGTATGGGGGCGGACACTGAAGCTTTCTTT CASSMGADTEAFF
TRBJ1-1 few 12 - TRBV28 TGTGCCAGCAGTCCTGGGGGGAACGGAGCTTTCTTT CASSPGGNGAFF
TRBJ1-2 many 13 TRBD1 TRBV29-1 TGCAGCGTAGGACAGGGGGGTCGCAATGGCTACACCTTC CSVGQGGRNGYTF
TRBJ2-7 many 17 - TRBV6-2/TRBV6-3 TGTGCCAGCAGCTACATCCCGAACCAACTAGGGATCTACGAGCAGTACTTC CASSYIPNQLGIYEQYF
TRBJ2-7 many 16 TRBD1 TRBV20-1 TGCAGTGCTAGTGAGATGGGGACAGCGTATTCCTACGAGCAGTACTTC CSASEMGTAYSYEQYF
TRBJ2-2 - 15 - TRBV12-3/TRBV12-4 TGTGCCAGCAACCTACAGGGTTCGAACACCGGGGAGCTGTTTTTT CASNLQGSNTGELFF
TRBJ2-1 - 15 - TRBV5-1 TGCGCCAGCAGCTTGACTGCTAGCTCCTACAATGAGCAGTTCTTC CASSLTASSYNEQFF
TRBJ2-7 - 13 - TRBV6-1 TGTGCCAGCGGGGTGGGGGGCAACTACGAGCAGTACTTC CASGVGGNYEQYF
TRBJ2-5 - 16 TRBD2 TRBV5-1 TGCGCCAGCAGCTCATCCGGGACTAGCGGAATGGAGACCCAGTACTTC CASSSSGTSGMETQYF
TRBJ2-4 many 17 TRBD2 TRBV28 TGTGCCAGCAGTTTAGAGTTGGCTAGCGGCACTCAAAACATTCAGTACTTC CASSLELASGTQNIQYF
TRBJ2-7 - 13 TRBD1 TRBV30 TGTGCCTGGGGGACAGGGACAAACTACGAGCAGTACTTC CAWGTGTNYEQYF
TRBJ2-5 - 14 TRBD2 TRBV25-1 TGTGCCAGCAGTGAACACAGCGGGGTGGAGACCCAGTACTTC CASSEHSGVETQYF
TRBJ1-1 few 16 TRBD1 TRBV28 TGTGCCACCCTACCCCGGACAGGAATTAGGGACACTGAAGCTTTCTTT CATLPRTGIRDTEAFF
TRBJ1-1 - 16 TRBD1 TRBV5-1 TGCGCCAGCAGCCCATATCAGGGGGAGGTGAACACTGAAGCTTTCTTT CASSPYQGEVNTEAFF
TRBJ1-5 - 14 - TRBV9 TGTGCCAGCAGCCGCACCGAGGGCAATCAGCCCCAGCATTTT CASSRTEGNQPQHF
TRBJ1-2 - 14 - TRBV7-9 TGTGCCAGCAGCTTAGGTCCGGCAGTCGATGGCTACACCTTC CASSLGPAVDGYTF
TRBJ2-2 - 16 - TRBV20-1 TGCAGTGCTAGACAAAGCGGAAAGACTTCCACCGGGGAGCTGTTTTTT CSARQSGKTSTGELFF
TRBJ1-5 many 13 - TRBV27 TGTGCCAGCAGTTTGGTAGGATGGCAGCCCCAGCATTTT CASSLVGWQPQHF
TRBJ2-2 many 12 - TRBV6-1 TGTGCCAGCACCGAGACCACCGGGGAGCTGTTTTTT CASTETTGELFF
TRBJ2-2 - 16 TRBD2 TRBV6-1 TGTGCCGTACGACTGAGCGGGAGGAGTAGTACCGGGGAGCTGTTTTTT CAVRLSGRSSTGELFF
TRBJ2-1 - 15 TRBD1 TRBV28 TGTGCCAGCAGCACTTGGACAGGGGTGGACAATGAGCAGTTCTTC CASSTWTGVDNEQFF
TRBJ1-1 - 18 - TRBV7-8 TGTGCCAGCAGCCGACCGCTAAGAAACAGGGTGATGAACACTGAAGCTTTCTTT CASSRPLRNRVMNTEAFF
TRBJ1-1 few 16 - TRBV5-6 TGTGCCAGCAGCGAGATCGCCGGGACCGAGAACACTGAAGCTTTCTTT CASSEIAGTENTEAFF
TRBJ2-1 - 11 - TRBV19 TGTGCCAGTAGTATACGGGATAAGCAGTTCTTC CASSIRDKQFF
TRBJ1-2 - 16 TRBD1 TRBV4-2 TGTGCCAGCAGCCAAGAAACCACAGGGGGTTCTGGAGGCTACACCTTC CASSQETTGGSGGYTF
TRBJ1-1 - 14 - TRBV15 TGTGCCACCAGCAGAGGTTTGGAGAACACTGAAGCTTTCTTT CATSRGLENTEAFF
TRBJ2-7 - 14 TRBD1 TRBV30 TGTGCCTGGAGTGGAGGACAGGGTAGCGACGAGCAGTACTTC CAWSGGQGSDEQYF
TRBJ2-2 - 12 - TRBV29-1 TGCAGCGTTGGACAGCATGGCGGGGAGCTGTTTTTT CSVGQHGGELFF
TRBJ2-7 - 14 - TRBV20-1 TGCAGTGCTATTAGAGGGACATTCGCCTACGAGCAGTACTTC CSAIRGTFAYEQYF
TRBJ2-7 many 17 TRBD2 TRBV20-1 TGCAGTGCTAGAGTAGCTAGCGGGAGTGGGAGCTCCTACGAGCAGTACTTC CSARVASGSGSSYEQYF
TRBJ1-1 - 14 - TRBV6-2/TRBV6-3 TGTGCCAGCAGTTCCGAGCAGTTGGTGACTGAAGCTTTCTTT CASSSEQLVTEAFF
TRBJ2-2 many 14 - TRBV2 TGTGCCAGCAGATCCCTCGCGAACACCGGGGAGCTGTTTTTT CASRSLANTGELFF
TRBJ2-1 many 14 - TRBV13 TGTGCCAGCAGCCCACGGACAATTCGGGCTGAGCAGTTCTTC CASSPRTIRAEQFF
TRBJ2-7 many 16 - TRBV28 TGTGCCAGCAGTTTTTTCGGTCCGGCAGCTACCTACGAGCAGTACTTC CASSFFGPAATYEQYF